The rows below give T cell receptor beta chains drawn from one sample of a study of CD8 T cells in Susac syndrome. TCRdb re-called the immunoSEQ multiplex PCR reads through MiXCR, storing one row per CDR3 protein. The table lists 150,000 to 200,000 distinct CDR3 sequences, about 94% of them singletons. The sequenced sample consisted of CD4+ T cells from PBMCs. All receptors derive from a human donor in good health. The CDR3 runs from the conserved cysteine through the conserved F or W. Each record gives: D gene, clone size, J gene, V gene, CDR3 length, CDR3 DNA, CDR3 protein. A D gene is named only where the DNA matches it firmly. Size is stated for part of the rows, as once, few or many counts, or as a class when the clone is expanded.

. | . | TRBJ1-2 | TRBV9 | 13 | TGTGCCAGCAGCCTTACAATGGTGGATGGCTACACCTTC | CASSLTMVDGYTF
. | . | TRBJ2-5 | TRBV10-3 | 12 | TGTGCCATCACTGTACCTCAAGAGACCCAGTACTTC | CAITVPQETQYF
. | . | TRBJ1-2 | TRBV6-2/TRBV6-3 | 13 | TGTGCCAGCAGTCTACCGGAATTGGGGATGAGAACCTTC | CASSLPELGMRTF
. | once | TRBJ1-1 | TRBV27 | 15 | TGTGCCAGCAGTTTACTCCCGTCCATGAACACTGAAGCTTTCTTT | CASSLLPSMNTEAFF
. | . | TRBJ2-3 | TRBV20-1 | 13 | TGCAGTGCCCCCGGACCAGGCGCAGATACGCAGTATTTT | CSAPGPGADTQYF
. | once | TRBJ2-1 | TRBV20-1 | 14 | TGCAGTGCTAGCTCGGGTTACTCCTACAATGAGCAGTTCTTC | CSASSGYSYNEQFF
. | . | TRBJ2-3 | TRBV2 | 14 | TGTGCCAGCAGTGAAGGGCTAGCTACAGATACGCAGTATTTT | CASSEGLATDTQYF
TRBD2 | . | TRBJ2-5 | TRBV2 | 14 | TGTGCCAGCAGTGACTCGGGACTACAAGAGACCCAGTACTTC | CASSDSGLQETQYF
. | . | TRBJ1-6 | TRBV20-1 | 13 | TGCAGTGCTCCCGGGACCGCTAATTCACCCCTCCACTTT | CSAPGTANSPLHF
. | . | TRBJ2-7 | TRBV5-1 | 14 | TGCGCCAGCAGCGCAGGGGTAGAAGGGAACGAGCAGTACTTC | CASSAGVEGNEQYF
TRBD2 | . | TRBJ2-5 | TRBV4-1 | 18 | TGCGCCAGCAGCCAAGCCCCGACTAGCGGGGGACTGGGAGAGACCCAGTACTTC | CASSQAPTSGGLGETQYF
TRBD1 | . | TRBJ1-6 | TRBV20-1 | 15 | TGCAGTGCTAGAGGGCAGGGGGCGGTTCGGTCACCCCTCCACTTT | CSARGQGAVRSPLHF
. | . | TRBJ2-1 | TRBV11-1 | 16 | TGTGCCAGCAGCTCCTCTCGGGACTGGTGGTACAATGAGCAGTTCTTC | CASSSSRDWWYNEQFF
. | . | TRBJ1-2 | TRBV29-1 | 15 | TGCAGCGTTGACGAGCTTGGGGCCCGCCGGGGTGGCTACACCTTC | CSVDELGARRGGYTF
. | . | TRBJ2-6 | TRBV10-3 | 17 | TGTGCCATCAGTGCAGGAGCAGGGGGGTCTGGGGCCAACGTCCTGACTTTC | CAISAGAGGSGANVLTF
. | . | TRBJ1-2 | TRBV3-1 | 15 | TGTGCCAGCAGCCAATCCTTCGGGACAATCTATGGCTACACCTTC | CASSQSFGTIYGYTF
. | . | TRBJ2-5 | TRBV20-1 | 15 | TGCAGTGCCCCTAATTCGGCAGGGACACAAGAGACCCAGTACTTC | CSAPNSAGTQETQYF
. | . | TRBJ1-2 | TRBV12-3/TRBV12-4 | 13 | TGTGCCAGCTCCTCCGGGACTCTTTGGGGCTACACCTTC | CASSSGTLWGYTF
. | . | TRBJ1-2 | TRBV7-9 | 13 | TGTGCCAGCCAATATGGGACGTCAGATGGCTACACCTTC | CASQYGTSDGYTF
. | . | TRBJ2-7 | TRBV2 | 11 | TGTGCCAGCAGGTCACTTTACGAGCAGTACTTC | CASRSLYEQYF
. | once | TRBJ1-2 | TRBV19 | 17 | TGTGCCAGTAGTATGTCAGAAGCCGGAGTCCGGGTACGGGGCTACACCTTC | CASSMSEAGVRVRGYTF
. | . | TRBJ2-4 | TRBV20-1 | 16 | TGCAGTGCTAGAGTAGCGGCAGGAATAGCCAAAAACATTCAGTACTTC | CSARVAAGIAKNIQYF
. | . | TRBJ2-3 | TRBV29-1 | 13 | TGCAGCGTTGTCCAGGGAACTACGAGGACGCAGTATTTT | CSVVQGTTRTQYF
TRBD2 | . | TRBJ2-2 | TRBV5-6 | 15 | TGTGCCAGCAGCTTGGGAGGGACTATTACCGGGGAGCTGTTTTTT | CASSLGGTITGELFF
TRBD1 | few | TRBJ1-2 | TRBV12-3/TRBV12-4 | 18 | TGTGCCAGCCCCTTACAACCCCGGGACAGGAACTACAACTATGGCTACACCTTC | CASPLQPRDRNYNYGYTF
. | . | TRBJ1-1 | TRBV20-1 | 13 | TGCAGTGCTAGGGCTCCGAGGAACACTGAAGCTTTCTTT | CSARAPRNTEAFF
. | . | TRBJ1-1 | TRBV20-1 | 12 | TGCAGTGCTAGAAGTGCGGGGGCTGAAGCTTTCTTT | CSARSAGAEAFF
TRBD2 | once | TRBJ2-7 | TRBV6-5 | 14 | TGTGCCAGCAGTTACGGGCGGGGGGGGTACGAGCAGTACTTC | CASSYGRGGYEQYF
TRBD1 | . | TRBJ1-3 | TRBV3-1 | 14 | TGTGCCAGCAGCCTCGGACAGGCTGGAAACACCATATATTTT | CASSLGQAGNTIYF